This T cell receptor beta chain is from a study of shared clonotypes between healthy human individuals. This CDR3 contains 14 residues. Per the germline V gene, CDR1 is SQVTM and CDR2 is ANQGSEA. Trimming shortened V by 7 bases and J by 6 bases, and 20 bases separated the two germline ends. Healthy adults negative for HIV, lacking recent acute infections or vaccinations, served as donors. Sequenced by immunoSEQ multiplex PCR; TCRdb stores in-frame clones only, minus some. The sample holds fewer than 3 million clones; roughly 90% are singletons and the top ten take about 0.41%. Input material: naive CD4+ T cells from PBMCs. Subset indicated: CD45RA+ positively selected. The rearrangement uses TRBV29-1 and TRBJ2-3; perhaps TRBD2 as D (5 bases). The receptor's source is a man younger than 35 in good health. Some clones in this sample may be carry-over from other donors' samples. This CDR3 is CSAVWRRAGDTQYF. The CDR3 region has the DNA TGCAGCGCCGTTTGGAGGCGGGCCGGGGATACGCAGTATTTT.